The 2 T cell receptor beta chains listed next were all sequenced from one sample in a study of Ad26.COV2.S vaccination and SARS-CoV-2 variants. The treatment was: roughly 19 received Ad26.COV2.S at low or high dose, single or two shots; five or six received placebo; per-sample allocation not given. Sampling happened 63 days after the first vaccine or placebo injection. The protocol was immunoSEQ multiplex PCR, while the TCRdb copy is restricted to in-frame clones and leaves out a portion. The sample consists of some 460,000 clones, 80% to 90% of them appearing once. The sample consisted of peripheral blood, taken in a trial of Ad26.COV2.S vaccine versus placebo. The receptors originated from a person aged 18-65 years who received the Ad26.COV2.S COVID-19 vaccine or a placebo.

The chain uses TRBV4-1 and TRBJ2-6; no clear D. This CDR3 contains 16 residues. Germline V gene lookup returns CDR1 MGHRA and CDR2 YSYEKL. Trimming removed 0 bases at V and 1 base at J, with 7 bases between. The CDR3, as DNA: TGCGCCAGCAGCCAAGATGTGAATTCTGGGGCCAACGTCCTGACTTTC. Translating gives CASSQDVNSGANVLTF.

The V call is TRBV6-6, the J call TRBJ2-1; 7 bases match TRBD2. Germline CDR1 is MNHNY and CDR2 is SVGAGI (reference sequence). This CDR3 has 14 residues. The J segment lost 0 bases and the V segment lost 7 bases, leaving 3 bases of the junction unmatched. CDR3 DNA sequence: TGTGCCAGCAAGGGCGGGAGCTCCTACAATGAGCAGTTCTTC. Its protein product is CASKGGSSYNEQFF.